This T cell receptor (beta chain) was sequenced for a study of cytomegalovirus exposure and HLA in healthy donors. Per germline, CDR1 LNHDA and CDR2 SQIVND (reference sequence). Trimming took 5 bases from V and 0 from J, leaving 20 bases between them. The CDR3 extends over 18 amino acids. The PCR made use of 60 Vbeta and 13 Jbeta primers. Sequencing was performed with immunoSEQ multiplex PCR; in TCRdb, only in-frame clones are kept and a portion is missing. The data include 120,000 to 150,000 clones; the top ten clones carry roughly 1.6%. The sample consisted of PBMCs. The sequence was collected from a woman between 50 and 59 years old in good health and CMV-seronegative. J is TRBJ1-5 and V is TRBV19; D is possibly TRBD1 (5 bases). CDR3 residues: CASSPGMAKGYSNQPQHF. In DNA form, the CDR3 reads TGTGCCAGTAGTCCTGGGATGGCTAAGGGGTATAGCAATCAGCCCCAGCATTTT.